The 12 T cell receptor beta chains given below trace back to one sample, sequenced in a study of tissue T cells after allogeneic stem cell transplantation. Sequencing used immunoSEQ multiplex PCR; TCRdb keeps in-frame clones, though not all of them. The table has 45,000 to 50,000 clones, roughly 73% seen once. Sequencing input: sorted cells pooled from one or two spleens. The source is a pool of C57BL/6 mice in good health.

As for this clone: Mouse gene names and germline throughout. The CDR3 bases that were read are TGTGCCTGGAGTCTTCGGGGGGGAAGTGCAGAAACGCTGTAT. Encoded protein: CAWSLRGGSAETLY. The whole CDR3 region reads CAWSLRGGSAETLYF. The chain carries TRBV31 and TRBJ2-3; 7 nucleotides line up with TRBD2. The sequenced fragment ends 1 residue before the CDR3 boundary, so the rest is inferred from the germline J gene. CDR3 size: 15 residues. V trimming: 0 bases; J trimming: 0 bases; junction bases outside the gene matches: 3. Germline V lookup: CDR1 GKSSPN, CDR2 SITVG.

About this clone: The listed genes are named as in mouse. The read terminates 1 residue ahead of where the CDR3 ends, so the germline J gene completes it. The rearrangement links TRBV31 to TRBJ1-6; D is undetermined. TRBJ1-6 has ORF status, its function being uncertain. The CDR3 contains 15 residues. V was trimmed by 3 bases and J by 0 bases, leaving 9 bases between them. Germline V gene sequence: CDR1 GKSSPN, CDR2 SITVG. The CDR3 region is CAWSSENSYNSPLYF. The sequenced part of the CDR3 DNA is TGTGCCTGGAGCTCGGAGAATTCCTATAATTCGCCCCTCTAC.

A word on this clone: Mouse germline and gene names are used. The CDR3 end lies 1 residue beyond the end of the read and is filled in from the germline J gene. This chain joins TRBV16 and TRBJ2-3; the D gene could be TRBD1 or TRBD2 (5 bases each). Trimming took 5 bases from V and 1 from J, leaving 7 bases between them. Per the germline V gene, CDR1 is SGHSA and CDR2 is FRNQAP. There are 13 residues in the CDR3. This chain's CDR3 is CASSGDGAETLYF. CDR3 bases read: TGTGCAAGCAGCGGGGACGGTGCAGAAACGCTGTAT.

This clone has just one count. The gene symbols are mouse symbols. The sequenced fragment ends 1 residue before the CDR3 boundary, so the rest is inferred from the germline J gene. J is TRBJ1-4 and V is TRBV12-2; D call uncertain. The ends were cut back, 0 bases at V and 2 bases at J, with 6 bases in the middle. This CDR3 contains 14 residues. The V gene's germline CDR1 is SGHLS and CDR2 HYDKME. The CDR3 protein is CASSLEQSNERLFF. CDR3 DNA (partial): TGTGCCAGCTCTCTCGAACAGTCCAACGAAAGATTATTT.

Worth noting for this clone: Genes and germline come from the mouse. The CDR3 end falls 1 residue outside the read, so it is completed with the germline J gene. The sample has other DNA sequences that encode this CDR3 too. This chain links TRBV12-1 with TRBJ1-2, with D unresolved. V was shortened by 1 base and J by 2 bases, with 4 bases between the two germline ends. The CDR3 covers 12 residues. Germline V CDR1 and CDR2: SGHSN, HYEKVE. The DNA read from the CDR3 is TGTGCCAGCTCTCTGGGGAACTCCGACTACACC. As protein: CASSLGNSDYT. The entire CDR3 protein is CASSLGNSDYTF. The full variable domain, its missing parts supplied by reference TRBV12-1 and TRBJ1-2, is DSGVVQSPRHIIKEKGGRSVLTCIPISGHSNVVWYQQTLGKELKFLIQHYEKVERDKGFLPSRFSVQQFDDYHSEMNMSALELEDSAMYFCASSLGNSDYTFGSGTRLLVI.

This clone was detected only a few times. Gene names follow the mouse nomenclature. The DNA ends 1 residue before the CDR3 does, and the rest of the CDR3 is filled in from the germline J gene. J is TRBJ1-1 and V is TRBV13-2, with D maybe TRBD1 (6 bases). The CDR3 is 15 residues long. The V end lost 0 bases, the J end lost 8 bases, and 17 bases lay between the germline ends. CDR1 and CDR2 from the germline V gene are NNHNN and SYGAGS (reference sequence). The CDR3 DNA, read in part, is TGTGCCAGCGGTGATGCTGGGGGGCGCGGACCGGAAGTCTTC. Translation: CASGDAGGRGPEVF. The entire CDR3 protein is CASGDAGGRGPEVFF.

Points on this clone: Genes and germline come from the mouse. CDR3 sequence: CASSIQGAGQLYF. The CDR3 DNA, read in part, is TGTGCCAGCAGTATCCAGGGGGCCGGGCAGCTCTAC. The chain carries TRBV19 and TRBJ2-2; the match to TRBD1 covers 7 bases. With the read ending 1 residue before the CDR3 end, the germline J gene is used to fill in that end. V lost 2 bases, J lost 6 bases, and 1 base stayed unmatched. Looked up from germline, CDR1 is FNHDT and CDR2 is SITEND (reference sequence). The CDR3 consists of 13 residues.

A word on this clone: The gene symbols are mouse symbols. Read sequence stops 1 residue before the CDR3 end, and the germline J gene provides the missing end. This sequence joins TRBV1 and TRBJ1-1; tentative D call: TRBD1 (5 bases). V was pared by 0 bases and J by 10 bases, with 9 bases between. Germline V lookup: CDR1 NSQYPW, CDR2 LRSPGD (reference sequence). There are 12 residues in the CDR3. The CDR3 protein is CTCSAEGGGVFF. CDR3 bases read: TGCACCTGCAGTGCAGAGGGGGGAGGAGTCTTC.

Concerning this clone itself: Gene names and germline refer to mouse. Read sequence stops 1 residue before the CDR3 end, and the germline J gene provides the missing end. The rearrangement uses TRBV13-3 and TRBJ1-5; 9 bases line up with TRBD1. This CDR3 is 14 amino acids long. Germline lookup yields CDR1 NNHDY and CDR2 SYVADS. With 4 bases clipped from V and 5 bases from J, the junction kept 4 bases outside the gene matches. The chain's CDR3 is CASSQRQGDQAPLF. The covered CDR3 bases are TGTGCCAGCAGTCAGAGACAGGGGGACCAGGCTCCGCTT.

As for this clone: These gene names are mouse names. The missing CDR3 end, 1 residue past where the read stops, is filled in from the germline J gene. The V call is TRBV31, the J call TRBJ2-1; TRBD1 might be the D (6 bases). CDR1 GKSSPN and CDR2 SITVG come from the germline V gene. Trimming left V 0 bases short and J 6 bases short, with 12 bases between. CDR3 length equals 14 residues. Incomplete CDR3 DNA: TGTGCCTGGAGTCTAACAGGGAGAGGTGCTGAGCAGTTC. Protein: CAWSLTGRGAEQF. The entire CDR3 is CAWSLTGRGAEQFF.

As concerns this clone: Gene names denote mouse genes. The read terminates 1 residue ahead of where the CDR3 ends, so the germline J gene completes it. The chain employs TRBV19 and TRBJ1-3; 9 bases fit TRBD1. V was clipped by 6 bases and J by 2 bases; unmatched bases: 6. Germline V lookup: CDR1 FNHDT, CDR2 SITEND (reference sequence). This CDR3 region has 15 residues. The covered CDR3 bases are TGTGCCAGCACCCTTCGGGACAGGGCTGGAAATACGCTCTAT. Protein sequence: CASTLRDRAGNTLY. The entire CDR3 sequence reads CASTLRDRAGNTLYF.

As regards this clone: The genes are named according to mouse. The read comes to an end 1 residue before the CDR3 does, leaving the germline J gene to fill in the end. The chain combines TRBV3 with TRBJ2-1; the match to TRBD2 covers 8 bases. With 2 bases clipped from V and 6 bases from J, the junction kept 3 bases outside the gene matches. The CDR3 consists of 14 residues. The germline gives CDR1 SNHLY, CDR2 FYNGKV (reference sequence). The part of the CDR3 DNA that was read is TGTGCCAGCAGCTTAAGGGGGGGGCGTGCTGAGCAGTTC. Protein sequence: CASSLRGGRAEQF. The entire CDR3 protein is CASSLRGGRAEQFF. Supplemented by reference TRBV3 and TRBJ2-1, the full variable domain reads GPKVLQIPSHQIIDMGQMVTLNCDPVSNHLYFYWYKQILGQQMEFLVNFYNGKVMEKSKLFKDQFSVERPDGSYFTLKIQPTALEDSAVYFCASSLRGGRAEQFFGPGTRLTVL.